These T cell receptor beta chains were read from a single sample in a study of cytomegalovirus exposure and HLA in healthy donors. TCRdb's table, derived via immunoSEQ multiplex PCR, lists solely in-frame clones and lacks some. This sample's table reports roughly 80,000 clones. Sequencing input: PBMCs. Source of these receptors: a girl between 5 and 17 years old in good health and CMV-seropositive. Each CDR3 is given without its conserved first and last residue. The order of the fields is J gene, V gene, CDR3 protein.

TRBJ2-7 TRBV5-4 ASSPLAGGFYEQY
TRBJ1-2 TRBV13 ASSLIRRLNQGDGYT
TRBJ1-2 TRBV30 AWFPGGADGYT
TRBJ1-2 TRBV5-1 ASSPGTGIHGYT
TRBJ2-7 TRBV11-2 ASSSVYEQY
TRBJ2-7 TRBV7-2 ASSLTSQGRFHEQY
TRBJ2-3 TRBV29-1 SVEGLWQVLTDTQY
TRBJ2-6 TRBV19 ASSIPGRTGANVLT
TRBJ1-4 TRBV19 ASSIEDRGREKLF
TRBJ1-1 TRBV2 ASSVDRNEAF
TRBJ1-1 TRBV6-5 ASSPRTDTEAF
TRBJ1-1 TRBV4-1 ASSQAGTVNAF
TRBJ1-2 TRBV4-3 ASSQDRGSLYGYT
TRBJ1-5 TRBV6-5 ASSSNFGRGNQPQH
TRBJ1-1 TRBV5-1 ASSLGREDTEAF
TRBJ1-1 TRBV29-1 SAIGAAPEAF
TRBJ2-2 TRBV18 ASSPRGQPAGRGTGELF
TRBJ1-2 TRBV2 ASRSSEMSYT
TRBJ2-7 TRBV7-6 ASSGTTSGEYEQY
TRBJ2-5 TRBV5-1 ASSLDRGQETQY
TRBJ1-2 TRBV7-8 ASSLESYGYT
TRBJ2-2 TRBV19 ASSPGTGETGELF
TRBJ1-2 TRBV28 ASSQQGADYGYT
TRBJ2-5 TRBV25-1 ASSGTRYQETQY
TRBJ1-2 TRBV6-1 ASRAKQGAYGYT
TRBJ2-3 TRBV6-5 ASSYGDLGADTQY
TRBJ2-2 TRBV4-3 ASSQELAGELF
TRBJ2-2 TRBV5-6 ASSLGQGVIGELF
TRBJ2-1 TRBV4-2 ASSQVRGGRYNEQF
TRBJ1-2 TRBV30 AWSARGYT
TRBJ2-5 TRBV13 ASSWSQETQY
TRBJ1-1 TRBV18 ASAPNVQGRNTEAF
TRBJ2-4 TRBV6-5 ASGRATGGGNIQY
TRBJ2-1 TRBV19 ASSILQGSGNEQF
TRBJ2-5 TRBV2 ATRTGGRETQY
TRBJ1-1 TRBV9 ASSVGFTGEEAF
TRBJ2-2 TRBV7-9 ASSSQGGELF
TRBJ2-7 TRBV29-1 SVEGHSYEQY
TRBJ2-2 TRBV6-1 ASALTGQGGELF
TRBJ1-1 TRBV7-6 ASSLGTGGITEAF
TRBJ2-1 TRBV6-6 ASSPTSGEYNEQF
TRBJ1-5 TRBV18 ASSREVDNQPQH
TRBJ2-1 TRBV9 ASSEDLGSSYNEQF
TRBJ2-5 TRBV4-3 ASSQTTGRRETQY
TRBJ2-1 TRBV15 ATSSTRTSGGYNEQF
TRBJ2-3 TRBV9 ASSAQGRGTDTQY
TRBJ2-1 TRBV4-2 ASSQEGRNEQF
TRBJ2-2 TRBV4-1 ASSQAPGAGTGELF
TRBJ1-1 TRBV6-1 ASSGLDTEAF
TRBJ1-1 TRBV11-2 ASSFWPTVGAELKAF
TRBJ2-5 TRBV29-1 SVLPYLAAREETQY